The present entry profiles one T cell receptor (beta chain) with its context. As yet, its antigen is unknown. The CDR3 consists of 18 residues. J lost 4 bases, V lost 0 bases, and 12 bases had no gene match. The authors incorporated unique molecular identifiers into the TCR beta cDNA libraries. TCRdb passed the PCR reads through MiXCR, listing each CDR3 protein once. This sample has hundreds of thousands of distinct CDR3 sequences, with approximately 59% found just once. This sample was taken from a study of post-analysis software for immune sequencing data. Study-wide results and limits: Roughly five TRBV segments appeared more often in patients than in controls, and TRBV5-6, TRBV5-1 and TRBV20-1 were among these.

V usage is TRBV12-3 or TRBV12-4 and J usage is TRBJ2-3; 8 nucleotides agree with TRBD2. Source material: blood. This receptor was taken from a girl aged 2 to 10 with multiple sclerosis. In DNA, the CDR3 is TGTGCCAGCAGTTTAGCGCTTTTCCGGGAGGGGTCCCCAGATACGCAGTATTTT. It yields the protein CASSLALFREGSPDTQYF.